Listed below are T cell receptor beta chains from one sample, sequenced in a study of cytotoxic CD8 clonotypes in ibrutinib-treated CLL. The method was immunoSEQ multiplex PCR; TCRdb's version includes in-frame clones alone and lacks a portion of them. The sample lists some 150,000 clones, 76% occurring once. The specimen was PBMCs, collected after 24 months of ibrutinib treatment. The source of these receptors is a human donor with chronic lymphocytic leukemia. Each CDR3 is given with its conserved first and last residue. The D gene is left open where the match is weak. The size field is filled for only some rows; it gives once, few, many or a size class.

clone size	V gene	J gene	D gene	CDR3 DNA	CDR3 protein
.	TRBV18	TRBJ2-7	.	TGTGCCAGCTCACCGTCGAGTACGGCACAGTACTTC	CASSPSSTAQYF
.	TRBV4-2	TRBJ1-4	.	TGTGCCAGCAGCCCCGACCCGGGTCCTAATGAAAAACTGTTTTTT	CASSPDPGPNEKLFF
once	TRBV5-6	TRBJ1-5	.	TGTGCCAGCCGACGGCAATATAGCAATCAGCCCCAGCATTTT	CASRRQYSNQPQHF
.	TRBV27	TRBJ2-7	TRBD2	TGTGCCAGCAGTCTAATGGGGCTAGCGGGAGAGGACTACGAGCAGTACTTC	CASSLMGLAGEDYEQYF
.	TRBV9	TRBJ2-2	TRBD2	TGTGCCAGCAGCCCAGCGGGGACCGGGGAGCTGTTTTTT	CASSPAGTGELFF
.	TRBV15	TRBJ1-1	.	TGTGCCACCAGCCCCCGACCGGCCTCTGAAGCTTTCTTT	CATSPRPASEAFF
.	TRBV7-9	TRBJ2-1	.	TGTGCCAGCGCGACGTGGGACAATGAGCAGTTCTTC	CASATWDNEQFF
.	TRBV19	TRBJ1-2	.	TGTGCCAGTAGTATGACAGACTATGGCTACACCTTC	CASSMTDYGYTF
.	TRBV7-7	TRBJ2-3	.	TGTGCTAGCAGCCCCCTGGGCACAGATACGCAGTATTTT	CASSPLGTDTQYF
few	TRBV28	TRBJ1-2	TRBD1	TGTGCCAGCAGTTTCCTCACCACCGGGGCAGGGGGCGATGGCTACACCTTC	CASSFLTTGAGGDGYTF
.	TRBV2	TRBJ2-5	TRBD2	TGTGCCAGCAGCGGGACGGGACTAGCGGCTTCCCTGCAAGAGACCCAGTACTTC	CASSGTGLAASLQETQYF
.	TRBV30	TRBJ1-2	.	TGTGCCTGGAGTCCAGGGGTGGAAGGCTACACCTTC	CAWSPGVEGYTF
.	TRBV5-1	TRBJ1-3	TRBD1	TGCGCCAGCAGCTCGATGGGACAGAACTCTGGAAACACCATATATTTT	CASSSMGQNSGNTIYF
.	TRBV5-1	TRBJ2-1	TRBD2	TGCGCCAGCAGCTTGGCCAATCGTCTAGCGGAATCCTACAATGAGCAGTTCTTC	CASSLANRLAESYNEQFF
.	TRBV5-1	TRBJ2-1	TRBD1	TGCGCCAGCAGCTCCGACCGACAGGGGGTTACTTTAACCTACAATGAGCAGTTCTTC	CASSSDRQGVTLTYNEQFF
once	TRBV5-1	TRBJ1-1	.	TGCGCCAGCAGCTTGAGCCCCACTGAAGCTTTCTTT	CASSLSPTEAFF
.	TRBV28	TRBJ2-7	TRBD2	TGTGCCAGCAGTTTCCCTTCGGGGGGCTACGAGCAGTACTTC	CASSFPSGGYEQYF
.	TRBV6-5	TRBJ1-1	.	TGTGCCAGCAGACCCCTCAGGGAGGTGGACACTGAAGCTTTCTTT	CASRPLREVDTEAFF
.	TRBV4-2	TRBJ1-1	.	TGTGCCAGCAGTATCGACAGCACTGAAGCTTTCTTT	CASSIDSTEAFF
few	TRBV30	TRBJ2-5	TRBD2	TGTGCCTGGACCCTCGGGGGGGCGCGGGAGACCCAGTACTTC	CAWTLGGARETQYF
.	TRBV13	TRBJ1-3	.	TGTGCCAGCAGCTTAGTTACAGGGCCTGGAAACACCATATATTTT	CASSLVTGPGNTIYF
once	TRBV7-9	TRBJ2-5	TRBD2	TGTGCCAGCAGCCCCGGGACTAGCGGGGGTGGGACCCAGTACTTC	CASSPGTSGGGTQYF
.	TRBV7-2	TRBJ1-3	.	TGTGCCAGCAGCACATGGGCCTCTGGAAACACCATATATTTT	CASSTWASGNTIYF
.	TRBV7-9	TRBJ2-3	.	TGTGCCAGCAGCCCCACAGATACGCAGTATTTT	CASSPTDTQYF
.	TRBV19	TRBJ2-7	TRBD1	TGTGCCAGTAGACTAAGACAGGGGCCAGACGAGCAGTACTTC	CASRLRQGPDEQYF
few	TRBV5-1	TRBJ2-2	.	TGCGCCAGCGGGGCCGGAGCGAACACCGGGGAGCTGTTTTTT	CASGAGANTGELFF
.	TRBV19	TRBJ1-2	.	TGTGCCAGTAAGCTGGGGGTTATGGGTGACTATGGCTACACCTTC	CASKLGVMGDYGYTF
.	TRBV11-2	TRBJ2-1	.	TGTGCCAGCAGCACCGGGACAACCGAGCAGTTCTTC	CASSTGTTEQFF
few	TRBV4-3	TRBJ1-4	.	TGCGCCAGCAGCCACCTTGGCTCGGGGACCGAACTGTTTTTT	CASSHLGSGTELFF
.	TRBV7-2	TRBJ1-1	.	TGTGCCAGCAGCTTAGCGCCCATGAACACTGAAGCTTTCTTT	CASSLAPMNTEAFF
few	TRBV7-2	TRBJ2-1	.	TGTGCCAGCAGCTTCGGCAGCGCCAGGTGGGGTGAGCAGTTCTTC	CASSFGSARWGEQFF
few	TRBV7-9	TRBJ1-2	.	TGTGCCAGCAGCTTAGGGGACATCTCCCATGGCTACACCTTC	CASSLGDISHGYTF
.	TRBV28	TRBJ2-2	TRBD2	TGTGCCAGCAGCATAGGCTCTAGCGGGACCGGGGAGCTGTTTTTT	CASSIGSSGTGELFF
.	TRBV28	TRBJ1-2	.	TGTTCCCCCTGGGTCAGAAACTTC	CSPWVRNF
.	TRBV28	TRBJ1-5	.	TGTGCCAGCAGTTTAGGCGGGGCCGGATGGCGGCCCCAGCATTTT	CASSLGGAGWRPQHF
once	TRBV5-6	TRBJ1-2	.	TGTGCCAGCAGCTTTGGCGCTGGCTACACCTTC	CASSFGAGYTF
.	TRBV6-5	TRBJ2-2	.	TGTGCCAGCACGAGGAGGGGGCAGAACACCGGGGAGCTGTTTTTT	CASTRRGQNTGELFF
.	TRBV28	TRBJ1-2	.	TGTGCCAGCAGTTTCGGTCTGGCGGCTAACTATGGCTACACCTTC	CASSFGLAANYGYTF
.	TRBV10-3	TRBJ1-5	.	TGTGCCATCAGGGACGGAAATCAGCCCCAGCATTTT	CAIRDGNQPQHF
.	TRBV11-3	TRBJ2-1	TRBD2	TGTGCCAGCAGCTTAGAGTTTGCTAGCGGGCGGAATGAGCAGTTCTTC	CASSLEFASGRNEQFF
.	TRBV7-9	TRBJ2-3	.	TGTGCCAGCAGCTTAGCCTTCCGGGCCCTGCGTGGTACGCAGTATTTT	CASSLAFRALRGTQYF
few	TRBV6-1	TRBJ1-6	TRBD1	TGTGCCAGCAGTGAAGGGGACAGGGCCAATTCACCCCTCCACTTT	CASSEGDRANSPLHF
many	TRBV28	TRBJ1-2	.	TGTGCCAGCAGTGCCCAGTTGGGGTCCTATGGCTACACCTTC	CASSAQLGSYGYTF
few	TRBV7-3	TRBJ2-1	TRBD2	TGTGCCAGCAGCCGGGCGGCCCCGGGGGGTGGTGAGCAGTTCTTC	CASSRAAPGGGEQFF
.	TRBV19	TRBJ2-3	.	TGTGCCAGTAGTGACAGAGCCTTTCCAGGGAGCACAGATACGCAGTATTTT	CASSDRAFPGSTDTQYF
.	TRBV4-2	TRBJ2-7	TRBD2	TGTGCCAGCAGCCTTAGCGGGATGGACGAGCAGTACTTC	CASSLSGMDEQYF
.	TRBV5-1	TRBJ1-4	.	TGCGCCAGCAGCTTGGTCGGGGGCCATAATGAAAAACTGTTTTTT	CASSLVGGHNEKLFF
.	TRBV27	TRBJ2-3	.	TGTGCCAGCAGTTTGGTACGCGCAGGGGATACGCAGTATTTT	CASSLVRAGDTQYF
.	TRBV5-1	TRBJ1-1	.	TGCGCCAGCAGCTTGGTGTCCGGGGGGACTGAAGCTTTCTTT	CASSLVSGGTEAFF
.	TRBV5-6	TRBJ2-1	.	TGTGCCAGCCGGCGGGCCCTCTCGGTGGTCCCCTACAATGAGCAGTTCTTC	CASRRALSVVPYNEQFF
once	TRBV6-1	TRBJ2-7	TRBD1	TGTGCCAGCAGTGACCATGGACAGGGGCGGAAGGGCGAGCAGTACTTC	CASSDHGQGRKGEQYF
.	TRBV2	TRBJ1-1	.	TGTGCCAGCAGTGTGGGCACCTTGAACACTGAAGCTTTCTTT	CASSVGTLNTEAFF
.	TRBV5-5	TRBJ2-2	TRBD1	TGTGCCAGCAGCTTGGGAGGGACAGGGGTCGCCGGGGAGCTGTTTTTT	CASSLGGTGVAGELFF
.	TRBV27	TRBJ2-2	.	TGTGCCAGCGCCCTGGCGGCAGAAGCGAACACCGGGGAGCTGTTTTTT	CASALAAEANTGELFF
.	TRBV27	TRBJ2-5	.	TGTGCCAGCAGACCCGTCACCGCCCCGGGGTGGGAGACCCAGTACTTC	CASRPVTAPGWETQYF